The rows below give T cell receptor beta chains drawn from one sample of a study of T-cell reconstitution after alpha-beta-depleted transplantation in children. TCRdb ran MiXCR on the PCR reads and lists one entry per CDR3 protein. The sample records 100,000 to 150,000 distinct CDR3 sequences, approximately 22% being singletons. Sequenced material: PBMCs, mostly from graft donor cells, taken 180 days after TCRalphabeta/CD19-depleted stem cell transplant. Receptors were obtained from a male patient under 10 years old who had a stem cell transplant for chronic granulomatous disease, so the T cells may come from the graft donor. CDR3s include the opening cysteine and the closing phenylalanine or tryptophan. A D gene is named only where the DNA matches it firmly. A row's size may be missing; if present it is once, few, many or a size class.

cdr3_aa | cdr3_nt | v_call | d_call | clone_size | j_call
CASSEEGQELGYEQYF | TGCGCCAGCAGTGAGGAGGGACAGGAGCTTGGCTACGAGCAGTACTTC | TRBV10-2 | TRBD1 | medium-sized | TRBJ2-7
CASSLERDRQETQYF | TGCGCCAGCAGCTTGGAGCGGGACAGACAAGAGACCCAGTACTTC | TRBV5-1 | NA | NA | TRBJ2-5
CASSFGAGVVGELFF | TGTGCCAGCAGTTTCGGAGCGGGAGTTGTCGGGGAGCTGTTTTTT | TRBV12-3/TRBV12-4 | TRBD2 | many | TRBJ2-2
CATSSNRDISYEQYF | TGTGCCACCAGCAGCAATCGGGACATCTCCTACGAGCAGTACTTC | TRBV15 | NA | few | TRBJ2-7
CASSAGGVNTEAFF | TGTGCCAGCAGTGCAGGGGGCGTAAACACTGAAGCTTTCTTT | TRBV6-1 | TRBD1 | NA | TRBJ1-1
CATSRDGGYEQYF | TGTGCCACCAGCAGAGATGGTGGGTACGAGCAGTACTTC | TRBV15 | NA | many | TRBJ2-7
CASSVVAGGNEQFF | TGTGCCAGCAGCGTAGTAGCGGGGGGCAATGAGCAGTTCTTC | TRBV9 | TRBD2 | few | TRBJ2-1
CATSSLLGPGLPNTGELFF | TGTGCCACCAGCAGCCTCCTGGGACCGGGACTGCCGAACACCGGGGAGCTGTTTTTT | TRBV15 | NA | NA | TRBJ2-2
CASSRWSQGTDTQYF | TGCGCCAGCAGCCGTTGGAGTCAGGGCACAGATACGCAGTATTTT | TRBV5-1 | NA | few | TRBJ2-3
CASSTRPEYYEQYF | TGTGCCAGCAGTACTAGACCAGAGTACTACGAGCAGTACTTC | TRBV7-2 | NA | many | TRBJ2-7